The rows below give T cell receptor beta chains drawn from one sample of a study of cytomegalovirus exposure and HLA in healthy donors. This table comes from immunoSEQ multiplex PCR, and its TCRdb copy is limited to in-frame clones, with some not included. The sample includes 150,000 to 200,000 clones, 75% seen only once; the top ten take about 7.7%. The sequenced material came from PBMCs. The receptors stem from a middle-aged woman in good health and CMV-seropositive. CDR3s include the opening cysteine and the closing phenylalanine or tryptophan. Fields, in order: CDR3 protein, CDR3 DNA, V gene, clone size, J gene, D gene. A D gene is named only where the DNA matches it firmly. Size values are once, few and many counts, or a class for expanded clones, and some rows have none.

CASSRGQETQYF | TGTGCCAGCAGTCGGGGCCAAGAGACCCAGTACTTC | TRBV6-1 | - | TRBJ2-5 | -
CASSGQGDTDTQYF | TGTGCCAGCAGTGGACAGGGAGACACAGATACGCAGTATTTT | TRBV25-1 | few | TRBJ2-3 | TRBD1
CASSMKGTSGSYKWVGANVLTF | TGTGCCAGTAGTATGAAGGGAACTAGCGGGAGTTATAAGTGGGTCGGGGCCAACGTCCTGACTTTC | TRBV19 | - | TRBJ2-6 | TRBD2
CASSKELAGGINEQFF | TGTGCCAGCAGCAAAGAACTAGCGGGAGGGATAAATGAGCAGTTCTTC | TRBV21-1 | few | TRBJ2-1 | -
CASSIPRRGLAGYNEQFF | TGTGCCAGTAGTATTCCCCGGAGGGGACTAGCGGGATACAATGAGCAGTTCTTC | TRBV19 | - | TRBJ2-1 | TRBD2
CASSQDGPNRDRGEKLFF | TGCGCCAGCAGCCAAGATGGACCTAACCGGGACAGAGGTGAAAAACTGTTTTTT | TRBV4-1 | - | TRBJ1-4 | TRBD1
CASRAGAVFFPYEQYF | TGTGCCAGTAGGGCGGGGGCCGTATTCTTCCCCTACGAGCAGTACTTC | TRBV19 | - | TRBJ2-7 | -
CISRGRVGYTF | TGTATTAGCAGGGGGCGCGTTGGCTACACCTTC | TRBV28 | few | TRBJ1-2 | TRBD1
CASSIRRSLGEKLFF | TGTGCCAGTAGTATCAGACGGAGTTTAGGTGAAAAACTGTTTTTT | TRBV19 | - | TRBJ1-4 | -
CASSRDREDEKLFF | TGTGCCAGCTCACGGGACAGGGAGGATGAAAAACTGTTTTTT | TRBV18 | - | TRBJ1-4 | TRBD1
CASTDRGRDEQYF | TGTGCCAGTACCGACAGAGGTCGCGACGAGCAGTACTTC | TRBV19 | few | TRBJ2-7 | -
CSVDRGSYGYTF | TGCAGCGTTGACAGGGGGTCCTATGGCTACACCTTC | TRBV29-1 | few | TRBJ1-2 | TRBD1
CASSQDQGGTGGEQYF | TGCGCCAGCAGCCAAGATCAGGGCGGGACAGGGGGCGAGCAGTACTTC | TRBV4-1 | - | TRBJ2-7 | TRBD1
CARVPGQGSREGYTF | TGTGCCAGAGTCCCGGGACAGGGGTCAAGAGAAGGCTACACCTTC | TRBV6-4 | - | TRBJ1-2 | TRBD1
CASSPHPPGQKNIQYF | TGTGCCAGCTCACCACACCCACCGGGACAGAAAAACATTCAGTACTTC | TRBV18 | - | TRBJ2-4 | TRBD1
CAISESGGTSGRSNEQFF | TGTGCCATCAGTGAGTCCGGTGGGACTAGCGGGAGGTCCAATGAGCAGTTCTTC | TRBV10-3 | - | TRBJ2-1 | TRBD2
CASSRGGIAGGYNEQFF | TGTGCCAGCAGCCGAGGGGGGATAGCGGGAGGCTACAATGAGCAGTTCTTC | TRBV7-3 | few | TRBJ2-1 | TRBD2
CASSLFTGGISDTQYF | TGTGCCAGCAGTTTATTTACAGGGGGCATTTCAGATACGCAGTATTTT | TRBV27 | - | TRBJ2-3 | TRBD1
CAFFKQKAAYEQYF | TGTGCCTTCTTCAAGCAGAAGGCGGCATACGAGCAGTACTTC | TRBV28 | - | TRBJ2-7 | -
CASSEETDNEQFF | TGTGCCAGCAGTGAAGAGACAGACAATGAGCAGTTCTTC | TRBV25-1 | once | TRBJ2-1 | -
CASSFAGGRTGELFF | TGTGCCAGCAGCTTCGCGGGAGGTCGCACCGGGGAGCTGTTTTTT | TRBV11-2 | few | TRBJ2-2 | TRBD2
CASSGATGVSTDTQYF | TGTGCCAGCAGCGGTGCGACAGGGGTTAGCACAGATACGCAGTATTTT | TRBV9 | - | TRBJ2-3 | TRBD1